This T cell receptor beta chain was captured in a study of cytomegalovirus exposure and HLA in healthy donors. This clone was counted between two and nine times. The PCR employed 60 Vbeta primers together with 13 Jbeta primers. Some clones are missing from TCRdb's copy, which holds only in-frame ones; the method was immunoSEQ multiplex PCR. This repertoire shows 150,000 to 200,000 clones, roughly 78% found once; its top ten account for 2.5% to 3.5%. The CDR3 length is 15 residues. CDR1 MNHEY and CDR2 SVGAGI come from the germline V gene. Trimming pared 2 bases from V and 2 bases from J, leaving 12 bases between.

The sequencing input was PBMCs. This receptor was taken from a woman aged 40 to 50 in good health and CMV-seronegative. The chain links TRBV6-5 to TRBJ1-1; D gene unclear. The CDR3 region is CASSYGGFPNTEAFF. The CDR3 nucleotides read TGTGCCAGCAGTTACGGAGGTTTCCCTAACACTGAAGCTTTCTTT.